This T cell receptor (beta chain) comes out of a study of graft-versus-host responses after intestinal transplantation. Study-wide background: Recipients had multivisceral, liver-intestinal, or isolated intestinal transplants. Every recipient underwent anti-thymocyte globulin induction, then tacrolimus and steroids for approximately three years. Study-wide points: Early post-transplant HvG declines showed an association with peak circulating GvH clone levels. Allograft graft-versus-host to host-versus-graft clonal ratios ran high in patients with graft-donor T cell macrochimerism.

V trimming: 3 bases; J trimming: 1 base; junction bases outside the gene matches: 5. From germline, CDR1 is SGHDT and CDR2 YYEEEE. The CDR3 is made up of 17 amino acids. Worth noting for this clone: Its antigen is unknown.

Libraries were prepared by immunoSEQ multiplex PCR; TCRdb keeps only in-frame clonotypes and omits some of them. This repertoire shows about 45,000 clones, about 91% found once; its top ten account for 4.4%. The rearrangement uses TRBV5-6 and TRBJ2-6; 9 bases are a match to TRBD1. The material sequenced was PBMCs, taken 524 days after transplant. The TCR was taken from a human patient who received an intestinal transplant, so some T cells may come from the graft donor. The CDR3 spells CASSSPGTGSGANVLTF. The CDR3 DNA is TGTGCCAGCAGCTCCCCCGGGACAGGGTCTGGGGCCAACGTCCTGACTTTC.